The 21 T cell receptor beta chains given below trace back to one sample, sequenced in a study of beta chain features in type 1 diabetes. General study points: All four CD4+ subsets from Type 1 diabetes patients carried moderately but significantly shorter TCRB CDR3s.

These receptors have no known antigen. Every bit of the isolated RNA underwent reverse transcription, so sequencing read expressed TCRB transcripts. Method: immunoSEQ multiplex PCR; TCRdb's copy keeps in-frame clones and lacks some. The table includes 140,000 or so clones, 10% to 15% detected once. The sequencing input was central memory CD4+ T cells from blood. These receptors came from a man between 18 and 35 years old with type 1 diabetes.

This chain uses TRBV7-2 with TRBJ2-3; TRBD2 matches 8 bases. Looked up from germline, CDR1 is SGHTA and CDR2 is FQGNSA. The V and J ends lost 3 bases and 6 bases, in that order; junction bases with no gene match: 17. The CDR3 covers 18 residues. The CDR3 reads CASSFPWGPAGDPDTQYF. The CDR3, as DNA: TGTGCCAGCAGCTTCCCCTGGGGTCCAGCGGGGGACCCGGATACGCAGTATTTT.

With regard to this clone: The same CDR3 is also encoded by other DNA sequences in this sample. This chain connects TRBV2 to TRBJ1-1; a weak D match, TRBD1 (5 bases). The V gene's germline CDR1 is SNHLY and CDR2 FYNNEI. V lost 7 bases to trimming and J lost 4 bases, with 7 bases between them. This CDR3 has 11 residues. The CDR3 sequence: CASTRGTEAFF. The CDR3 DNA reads TGTGCCAGCACAAGGGGCACTGAAGCTTTCTTT.

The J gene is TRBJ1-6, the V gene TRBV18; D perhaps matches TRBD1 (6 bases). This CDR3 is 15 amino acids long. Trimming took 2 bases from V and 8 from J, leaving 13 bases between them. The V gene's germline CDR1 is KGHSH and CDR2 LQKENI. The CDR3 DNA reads TGTGCCAGCTCACCAGCAGGGGCTCAGGATTCACCCCTCCACTTT. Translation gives CASSPAGAQDSPLHF. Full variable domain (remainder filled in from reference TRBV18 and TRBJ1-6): NAGVMQNPRHLVRRRGQEARLRCSPMKGHSHVYWYRQLPEEGLKFMVYLQKENIIDESGMPKERFSAEFPKEGPSILRIQQVVRGDSAAYFCASSPAGAQDSPLHFGNGTRLTVT.

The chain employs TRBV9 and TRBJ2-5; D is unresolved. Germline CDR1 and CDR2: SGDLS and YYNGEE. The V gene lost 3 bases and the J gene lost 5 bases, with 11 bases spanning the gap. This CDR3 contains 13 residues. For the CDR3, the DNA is TGTGCCAGCAGCGGAAGGCAGATGGAGACCCAGTACTTC. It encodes CASSGRQMETQYF.

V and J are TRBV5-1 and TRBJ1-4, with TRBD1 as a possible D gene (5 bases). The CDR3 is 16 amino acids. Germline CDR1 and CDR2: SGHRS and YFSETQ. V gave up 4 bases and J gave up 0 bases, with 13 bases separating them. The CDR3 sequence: CASSADSLATNEKLFF. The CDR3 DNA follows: TGCGCCAGCAGCGCCGACAGTTTAGCAACTAATGAAAAACTGTTTTTT.

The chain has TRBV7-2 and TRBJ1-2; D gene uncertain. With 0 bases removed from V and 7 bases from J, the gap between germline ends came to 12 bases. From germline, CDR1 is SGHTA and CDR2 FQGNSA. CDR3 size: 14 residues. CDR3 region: CASSLANSRSGYTF. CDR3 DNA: TGTGCCAGCAGCTTAGCGAACTCGAGGAGTGGCTACACCTTC.

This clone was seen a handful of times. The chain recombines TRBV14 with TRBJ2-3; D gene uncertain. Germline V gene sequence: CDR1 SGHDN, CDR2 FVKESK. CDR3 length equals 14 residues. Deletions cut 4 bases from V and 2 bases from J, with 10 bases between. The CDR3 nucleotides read TGTGCCAGCAGCCGTGGCCTCACCACAGATACGCAGTATTTT. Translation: CASSRGLTTDTQYF.

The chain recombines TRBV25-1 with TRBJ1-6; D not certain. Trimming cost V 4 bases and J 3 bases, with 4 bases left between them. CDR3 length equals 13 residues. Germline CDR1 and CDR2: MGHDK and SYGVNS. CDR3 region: CASSGGYNSPLHF. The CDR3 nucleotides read TGTGCCAGCAGTGGGGGCTATAATTCACCCCTCCACTTT.

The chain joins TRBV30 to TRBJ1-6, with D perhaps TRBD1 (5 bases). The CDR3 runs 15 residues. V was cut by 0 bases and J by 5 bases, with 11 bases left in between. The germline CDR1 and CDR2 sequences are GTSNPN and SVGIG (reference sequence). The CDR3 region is CAWSVLGVNNSPLHF. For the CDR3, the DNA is TGTGCCTGGAGTGTACTGGGGGTGAATAATTCACCCCTCCACTTT.

CDR3 region: CASITGSGNTIYF. CDR3 coding DNA: TGTGCCAGCATAACAGGCTCTGGAAACACCATATATTTT. The chain has TRBV7-9 and TRBJ1-3; perhaps TRBD1 as D (5 bases). CDR3 length equals 13 residues. Trimming took 7 bases from V and 0 from J, leaving 7 bases between them. The germline V gene encodes CDR1 SEHNR and CDR2 FQNEAQ (reference sequence).

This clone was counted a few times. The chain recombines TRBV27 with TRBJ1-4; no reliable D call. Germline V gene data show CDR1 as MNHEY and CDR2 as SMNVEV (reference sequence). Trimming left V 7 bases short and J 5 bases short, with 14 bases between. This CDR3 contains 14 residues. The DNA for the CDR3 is TGTGCCAGCACCCGACACGGAAAAAATGAAAAACTGTTTTTT. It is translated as CASTRHGKNEKLFF.

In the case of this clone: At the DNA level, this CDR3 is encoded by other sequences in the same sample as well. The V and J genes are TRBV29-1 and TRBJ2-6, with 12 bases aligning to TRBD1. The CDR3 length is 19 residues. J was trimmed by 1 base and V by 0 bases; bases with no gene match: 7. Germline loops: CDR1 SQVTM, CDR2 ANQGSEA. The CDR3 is CSVEDPLGQGASGANVLTF. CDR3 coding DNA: TGCAGCGTTGAAGATCCTTTGGGACAGGGGGCTTCTGGGGCCAACGTCCTGACTTTC.

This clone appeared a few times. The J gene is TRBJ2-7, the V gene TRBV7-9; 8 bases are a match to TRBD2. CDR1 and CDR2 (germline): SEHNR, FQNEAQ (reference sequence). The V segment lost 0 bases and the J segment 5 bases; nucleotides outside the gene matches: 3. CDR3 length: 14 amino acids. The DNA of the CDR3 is TGTGCCAGCAGCTTAGCTGGACTAGCTCACGAGCAGTACTTC. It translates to CASSLAGLAHEQYF.

CDR3 sequence (DNA): TGCAGCGTGGGACGGACAGGCGGGGATGGCTACACCTTC. Protein: CSVGRTGGDGYTF. The V gene is TRBV29-1, the J gene TRBJ1-2, with TRBD1 matching 7 bases. This CDR3 comprises 13 residues. Germline V gene data show CDR1 as SQVTM and CDR2 as ANQGSEA. Trimming took 6 bases from V and 6 from J; bases not matched to a gene: 10.

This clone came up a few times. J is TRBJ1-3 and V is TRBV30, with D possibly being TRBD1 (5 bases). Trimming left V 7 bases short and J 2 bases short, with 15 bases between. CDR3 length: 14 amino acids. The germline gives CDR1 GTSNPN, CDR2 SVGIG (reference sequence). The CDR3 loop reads CAFIVGGPGNTIYF. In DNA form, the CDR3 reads TGTGCCTTCATTGTGGGGGGACCTGGAAACACCATATATTTT.

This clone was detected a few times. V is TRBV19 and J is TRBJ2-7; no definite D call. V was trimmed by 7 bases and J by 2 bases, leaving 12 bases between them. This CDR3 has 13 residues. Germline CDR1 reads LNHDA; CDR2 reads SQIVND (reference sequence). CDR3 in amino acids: CASKGRNTYEQYF. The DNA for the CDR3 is TGTGCCAGTAAGGGCCGGAATACCTACGAGCAGTACTTC.

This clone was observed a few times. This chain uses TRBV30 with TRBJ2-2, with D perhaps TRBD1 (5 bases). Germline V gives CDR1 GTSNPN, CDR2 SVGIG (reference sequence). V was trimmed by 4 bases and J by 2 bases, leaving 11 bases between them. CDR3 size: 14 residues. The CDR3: CAWKGQGNTGELFF. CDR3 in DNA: TGTGCCTGGAAAGGGCAGGGAAACACCGGGGAGCTGTTTTTT. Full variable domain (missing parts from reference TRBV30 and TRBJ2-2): SQTIHQWPATLVQPVGSPLSLECTVEGTSNPNLYWYRQAAGRGLQLLFYSVGIGQISSEVPQNLSASRPQDRQFILSSKKLLLSDSGFYLCAWKGQGNTGELFFGEGSRLTVL.

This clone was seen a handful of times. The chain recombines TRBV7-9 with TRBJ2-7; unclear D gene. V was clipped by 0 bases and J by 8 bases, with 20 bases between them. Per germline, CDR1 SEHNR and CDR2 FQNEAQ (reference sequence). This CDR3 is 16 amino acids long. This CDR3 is CASSLAAPGFPPKQYF. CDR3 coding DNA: TGTGCCAGCAGCTTAGCGGCCCCGGGCTTTCCCCCTAAGCAGTACTTC.

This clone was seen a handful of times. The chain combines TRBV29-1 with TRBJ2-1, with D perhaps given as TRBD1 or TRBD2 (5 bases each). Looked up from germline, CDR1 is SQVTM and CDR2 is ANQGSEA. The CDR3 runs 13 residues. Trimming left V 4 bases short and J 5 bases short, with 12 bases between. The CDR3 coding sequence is TGCAGCGTTGGAAGGGACGTGGACAATGAGCAGTTCTTC. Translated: CSVGRDVDNEQFF.

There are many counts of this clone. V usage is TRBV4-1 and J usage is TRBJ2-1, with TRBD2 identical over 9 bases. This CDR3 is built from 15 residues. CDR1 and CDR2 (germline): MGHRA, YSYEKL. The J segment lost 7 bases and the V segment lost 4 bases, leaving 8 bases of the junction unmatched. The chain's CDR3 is CASSPRGLAGNEQFF. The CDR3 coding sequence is TGCGCCAGCAGCCCTAGGGGGCTAGCGGGGAATGAGCAGTTCTTC.

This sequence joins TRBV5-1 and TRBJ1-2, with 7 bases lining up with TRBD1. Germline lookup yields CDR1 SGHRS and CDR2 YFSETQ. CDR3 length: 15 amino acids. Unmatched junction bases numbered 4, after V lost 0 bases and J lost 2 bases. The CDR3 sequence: CASSLEGGENYGYTF. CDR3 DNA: TGCGCCAGCAGCTTGGAAGGGGGCGAAAACTATGGCTACACCTTC.